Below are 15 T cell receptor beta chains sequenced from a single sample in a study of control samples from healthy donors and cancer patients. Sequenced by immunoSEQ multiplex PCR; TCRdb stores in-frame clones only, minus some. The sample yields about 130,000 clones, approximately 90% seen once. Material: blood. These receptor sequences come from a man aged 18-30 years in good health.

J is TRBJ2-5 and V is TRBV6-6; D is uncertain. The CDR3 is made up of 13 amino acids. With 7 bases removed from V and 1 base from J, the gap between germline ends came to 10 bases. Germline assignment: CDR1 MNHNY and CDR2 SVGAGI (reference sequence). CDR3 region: CASTAQPQETQYF. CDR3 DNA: TGTGCCAGCACGGCCCAACCCCAAGAGACCCAGTACTTC.

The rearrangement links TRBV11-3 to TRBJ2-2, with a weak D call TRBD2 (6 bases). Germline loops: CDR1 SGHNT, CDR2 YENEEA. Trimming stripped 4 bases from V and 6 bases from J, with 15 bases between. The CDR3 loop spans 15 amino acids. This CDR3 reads CASSSDWEDPGELFF. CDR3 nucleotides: TGTGCCAGCAGCTCCGACTGGGAGGATCCCGGGGAGCTGTTTTTT.

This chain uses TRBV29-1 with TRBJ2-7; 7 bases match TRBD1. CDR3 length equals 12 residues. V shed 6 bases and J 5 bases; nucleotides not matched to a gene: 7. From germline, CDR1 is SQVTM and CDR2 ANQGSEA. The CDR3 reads CSVAGTVDEQYF. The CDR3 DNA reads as TGCAGCGTGGCCGGGACAGTCGACGAGCAGTACTTC.

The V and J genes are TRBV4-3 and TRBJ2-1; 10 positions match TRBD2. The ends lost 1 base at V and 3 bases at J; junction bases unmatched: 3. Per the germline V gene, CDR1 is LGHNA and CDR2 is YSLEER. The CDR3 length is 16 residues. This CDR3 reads CASSQGTSGIYNEQFF. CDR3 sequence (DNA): TGCGCCAGCAGCCAAGGTACTAGCGGGATCTACAATGAGCAGTTCTTC.

The CDR3 here is CATSRDWKETQYF. The CDR3, as DNA: TGTGCCACCAGCAGAGATTGGAAGGAGACCCAGTACTTC. The rearrangement joins TRBV15 to TRBJ2-5; no clear D gene. V lost 0 bases and J 5 bases, leaving 7 bases between the germline ends. Germline loops: CDR1 LNHNV, CDR2 YYDKDF (reference sequence). The CDR3 spans 13 residues.

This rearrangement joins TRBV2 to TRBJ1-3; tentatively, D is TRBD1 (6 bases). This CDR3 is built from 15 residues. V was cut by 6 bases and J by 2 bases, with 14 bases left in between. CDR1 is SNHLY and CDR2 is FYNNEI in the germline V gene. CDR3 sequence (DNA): TGTGCCAGCAGGGGGACAATGAGCGCTGGAAACACCATATATTTT. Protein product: CASRGTMSAGNTIYF.

The CDR3 region has the DNA TGTGCCAGCAGCCAAAACAGGGGCGACGAGCAGTACTTC. Its protein product is CASSQNRGDEQYF. The chain has TRBV3-1 (or the pseudogene TRBV3-2) and TRBJ2-7, with 7 bases lining up with TRBD1. This CDR3 is built from 13 residues. The junction had 3 bases not matched to a gene; V was cut back by 2 bases and J by 5 bases. Germline lookup yields CDR1 LGHDT and CDR2 YNNKEL (reference sequence).

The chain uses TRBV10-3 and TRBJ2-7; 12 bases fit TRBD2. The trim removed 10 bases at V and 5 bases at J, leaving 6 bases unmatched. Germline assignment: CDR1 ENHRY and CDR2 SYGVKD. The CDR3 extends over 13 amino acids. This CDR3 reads CATKLAGGDEQYF. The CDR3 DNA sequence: TGTGCCACCAAACTAGCGGGGGGCGACGAGCAGTACTTC.

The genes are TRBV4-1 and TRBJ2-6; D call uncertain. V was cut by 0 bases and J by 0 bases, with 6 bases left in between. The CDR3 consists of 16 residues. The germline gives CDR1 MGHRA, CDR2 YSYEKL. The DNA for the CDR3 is TGCGCCAGCAGCCAAGATTGGAGCTCTGGGGCCAACGTCCTGACTTTC. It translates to CASSQDWSSGANVLTF.

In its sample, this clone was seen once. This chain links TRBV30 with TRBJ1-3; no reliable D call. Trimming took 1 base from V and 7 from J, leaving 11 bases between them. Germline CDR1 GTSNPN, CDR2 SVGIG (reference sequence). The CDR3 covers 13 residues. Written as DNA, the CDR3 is TGTGCCTGGAGTGCGCAGGTGGTGAACACCATATATTTT. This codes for CAWSAQVVNTIYF.

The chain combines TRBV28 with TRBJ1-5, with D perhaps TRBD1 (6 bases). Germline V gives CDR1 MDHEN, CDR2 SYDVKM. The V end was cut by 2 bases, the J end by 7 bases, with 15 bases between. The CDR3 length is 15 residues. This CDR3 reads CASSLNLRGWQPQHF. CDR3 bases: TGTGCCAGCAGTTTAAACCTTAGGGGGTGGCAGCCCCAGCATTTT.

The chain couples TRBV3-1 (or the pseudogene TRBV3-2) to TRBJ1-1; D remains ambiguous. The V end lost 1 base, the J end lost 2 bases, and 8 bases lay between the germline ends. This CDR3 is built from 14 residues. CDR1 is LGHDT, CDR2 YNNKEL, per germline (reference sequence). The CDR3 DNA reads TGTGCCAGCAGCCAAGGAACAGACAACACTGAAGCTTTCTTT. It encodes CASSQGTDNTEAFF.

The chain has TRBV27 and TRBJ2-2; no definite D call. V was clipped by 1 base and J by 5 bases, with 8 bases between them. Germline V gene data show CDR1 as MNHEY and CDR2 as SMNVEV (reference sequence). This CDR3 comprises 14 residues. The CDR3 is CASSLWAVTGELFF. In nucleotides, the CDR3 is TGTGCCAGCAGTTTATGGGCGGTGACCGGGGAGCTGTTTTTT.

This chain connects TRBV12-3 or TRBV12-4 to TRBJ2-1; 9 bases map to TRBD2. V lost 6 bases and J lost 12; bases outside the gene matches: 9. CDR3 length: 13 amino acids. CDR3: CASRTPGLAGQFF. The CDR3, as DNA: TGTGCCAGCAGGACACCGGGACTAGCAGGGCAGTTCTTC.

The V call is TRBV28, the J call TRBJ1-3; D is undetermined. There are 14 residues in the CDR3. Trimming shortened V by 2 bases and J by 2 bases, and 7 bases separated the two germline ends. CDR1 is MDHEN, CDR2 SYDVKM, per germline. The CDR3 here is CASSLTDTGNTIYF. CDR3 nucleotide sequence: TGTGCCAGCAGTTTAACAGATACTGGAAACACCATATATTTT. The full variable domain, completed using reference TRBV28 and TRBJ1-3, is DVKVTQSSRYLVKRTGEKVFLECVQDMDHENMFWYRQDPGLGLRLIYFSYDVKMKEKGDIPEGYSVSREKKERFSLILESASTNQTSMYLCASSLTDTGNTIYFGEGSWLTVV.